The source of this TCR beta chain is a study of OX40 agonist ivuxolimab in advanced cancers. Whole-study context: Aged roughly 23 to 90 with a mean of 60 years, they were approximately 80% male.

This clone was seen a handful of times. Germline CDR1 reads MRHNA; CDR2 reads SNTAGT. The CDR3 loop spans 17 amino acids. Trimming shortened V by 8 bases and J by 0 bases, and 23 bases separated the two germline ends. Sequencing used immunoSEQ multiplex PCR; TCRdb keeps in-frame clones, though not all of them. This sample has 45,000 to 65,000 clones; around 87% occur once, and the top ten carry around 1.8%. The origin of this receptor is an adult with an advanced solid tumor such as melanoma, head and neck, liver or kidney cancer. The V gene is TRBV6-4, the J gene TRBJ2-7; perhaps TRBD1 as D (5 bases). The specimen was CD4+ or CD8+ T cells sorted from blood, collected in a trial of the OX40 agonist ivuxolimab. Here the CDR3 reads CASQRSPWGASSYEQYF. In DNA, the CDR3 is TGTGCCAGCCAAAGATCGCCCTGGGGCGCGAGCTCCTACGAGCAGTACTTC.